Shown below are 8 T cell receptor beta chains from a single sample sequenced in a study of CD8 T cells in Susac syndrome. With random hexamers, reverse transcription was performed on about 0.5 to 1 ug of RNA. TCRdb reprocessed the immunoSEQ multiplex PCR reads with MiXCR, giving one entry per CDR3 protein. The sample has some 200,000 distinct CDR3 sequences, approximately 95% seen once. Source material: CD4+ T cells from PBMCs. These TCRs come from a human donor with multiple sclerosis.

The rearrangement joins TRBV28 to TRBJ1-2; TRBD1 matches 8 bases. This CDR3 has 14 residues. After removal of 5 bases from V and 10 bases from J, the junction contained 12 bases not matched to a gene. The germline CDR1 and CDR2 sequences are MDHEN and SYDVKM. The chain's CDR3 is CASSPGDRSYDYTF. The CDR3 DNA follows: TGTGCCAGCAGTCCCGGGGACAGGTCTTACGACTACACCTTC.

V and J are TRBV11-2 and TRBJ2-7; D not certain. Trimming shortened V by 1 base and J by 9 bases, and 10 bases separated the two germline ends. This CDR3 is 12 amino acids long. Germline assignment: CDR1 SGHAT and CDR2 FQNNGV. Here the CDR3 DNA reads TGTGCCAGCAGCTTAGCTGGATTTGGGCAGTACTTC. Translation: CASSLAGFGQYF.

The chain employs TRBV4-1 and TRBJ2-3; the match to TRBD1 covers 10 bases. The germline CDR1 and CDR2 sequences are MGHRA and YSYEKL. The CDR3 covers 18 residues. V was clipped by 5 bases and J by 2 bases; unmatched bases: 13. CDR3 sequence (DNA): TGCGCCAGCAGCAGTATGGGACAGGGGCGACCTTACACAGATACGCAGTATTTT. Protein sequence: CASSSMGQGRPYTDTQYF.

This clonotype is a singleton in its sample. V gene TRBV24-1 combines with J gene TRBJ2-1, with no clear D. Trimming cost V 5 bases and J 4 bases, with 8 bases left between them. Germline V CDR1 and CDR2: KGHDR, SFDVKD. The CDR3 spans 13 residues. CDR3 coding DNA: TGTGCCACCAGTGGGACCGGGTACAATGAGCAGTTCTTC. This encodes CATSGTGYNEQFF.

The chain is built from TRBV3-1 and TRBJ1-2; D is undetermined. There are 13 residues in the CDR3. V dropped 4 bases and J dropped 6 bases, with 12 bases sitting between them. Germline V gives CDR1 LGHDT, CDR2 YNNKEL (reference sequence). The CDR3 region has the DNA TGTGCCAGCAGCCTGGCCGGCTATGATGGCTACACCTTC. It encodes CASSLAGYDGYTF.

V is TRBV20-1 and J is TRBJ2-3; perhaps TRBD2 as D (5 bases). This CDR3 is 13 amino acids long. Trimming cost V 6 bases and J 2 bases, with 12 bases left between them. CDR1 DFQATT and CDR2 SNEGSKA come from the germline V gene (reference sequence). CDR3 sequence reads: CSARTPPTDTQYF. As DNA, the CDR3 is TGCAGTGCCCGGACTCCTCCCACAGATACGCAGTATTTT.

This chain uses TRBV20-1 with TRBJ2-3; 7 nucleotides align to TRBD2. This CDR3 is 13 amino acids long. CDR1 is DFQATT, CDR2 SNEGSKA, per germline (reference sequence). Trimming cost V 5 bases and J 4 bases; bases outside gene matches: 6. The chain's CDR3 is CSAGLGGADTQYF. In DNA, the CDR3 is TGCAGTGCTGGACTAGGTGGTGCAGATACGCAGTATTTT.

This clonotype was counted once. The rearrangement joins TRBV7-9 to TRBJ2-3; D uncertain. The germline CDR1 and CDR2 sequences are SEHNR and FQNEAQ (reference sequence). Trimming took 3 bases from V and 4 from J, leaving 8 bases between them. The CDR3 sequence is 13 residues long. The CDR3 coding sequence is TGTGCCAGCAGCTTTGTACTACCAGATACGCAGTATTTT. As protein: CASSFVLPDTQYF.